Each of the 10 T cell receptor beta chains below was sequenced from the same sample in a study of glioma-infiltrating T cells. TCR alpha and beta CDR3 regions were amplified from RNA using iRepertoire nested multiplex PCR. Each CDR3 protein is one row after TCRdb ran MiXCR on the multiplex PCR reads. The sample includes some 130,000 distinct CDR3 sequences, 24% of them seen just once. The material sequenced was glioma tissue, nonneoplastic brain tissue, or PBMCs (not recorded which). These receptor sequences come from a human donor with low-grade glioma or glioblastoma, undergoing nonglioma brain surgery, or in good health (not recorded which).

Note on this clonotype: This may stem from a read error, because a much larger clone lies one nucleotide away. This chain connects TRBV28 to TRBJ2-3; TRBD1 agrees at 8 bases. Germline V CDR1 and CDR2: MDHEN, SYDVKM. This CDR3 comprises 14 residues. The DNA for the CDR3 is TGTACCAGCAGTTTTCAGGGGGCGAGGGATACGCAGTATTTT. Protein: CTSSFQGARDTQYF.

This clonotype was found a few times. This may arise from a read error, as a much more abundant clone is one base away. This chain joins TRBV10-2 and TRBJ2-3, with TRBD2 matching over 12 bases. Germline-derived CDR1 and CDR2 are WSHSY and SAAADI. CDR3 length equals 14 residues. After removal of 6 bases from V and 7 bases from J, the junction contained 5 bases not matched to a gene. The CDR3 loop is CASRLAGGQNTQYF. The CDR3 nucleotides read TGCGCCAGCAGACTAGCGGGGGGCCAGAATACGCAGTATTTT.

The chain employs TRBV11-2 and TRBJ1-1; TRBD1 matches at 7 bases. With V trimmed by 1 base and J by 5 bases, 7 bases remained unmatched. This CDR3 region has 15 residues. Germline assignment: CDR1 SGHAT and CDR2 FQNNGV. CDR3 sequence (DNA): TGTGCCAGCAGCTTAGTGGCACAGGGGATGACTGAAGCTTTCTTT. The encoded protein is CASSLVAQGMTEAFF.

With respect to this clonotype: A read error may explain this, as a much larger clone is one base away. The chain joins TRBV6-6 to TRBJ2-3, with D uncertain. CDR3 length: 15 residues. CDR1 and CDR2 (germline): MNHNY, SVGAGI (reference sequence). The CDR3 coding sequence is TGTGCCAGCAGTTACTCGAGGTCAGTTCCAGATACGCGGTATTTT. Its translation is CASSYSRSVPDTRYF.

The chain employs TRBV5-4 and TRBJ2-1; 11 nucleotides match TRBD2. The CDR3 sequence is 15 residues long. V shed 4 bases and J 9 bases; nucleotides not matched to a gene: 9. The germline V gene has CDR1 SGHNT and CDR2 YYREEE (reference sequence). CDR3 DNA sequence: TGTGCCAGCAGCCCACCCTGGACTAGCGGGTTTGAGCAGTTCTTC. It specifies CASSPPWTSGFEQFF.

This clonotype came up a few times. The rearrangement uses TRBV7-2 and TRBJ2-3, with 11 bases identical to TRBD2. This CDR3 has 17 amino acids. V lost 6 bases, J lost 4 bases, and 12 bases stayed unmatched. The germline V gene has CDR1 SGHTA and CDR2 FQGNSA. The CDR3 bases are TGTGCCAGCAGGAGGGGGTATAGCGGGGGGGGAGCAGATACGCAGTATTTT. This codes for CASRRGYSGGGADTQYF.

On this clonotype itself: Just one base apart from a much larger clone, this may be a read error. The V and J genes are TRBV6-1 and TRBJ2-1, with D unclear. Germline V gene lookup returns CDR1 MNHNS and CDR2 SASEGT. The CDR3 is 11 amino acids. Here the CDR3 reads CACSQSYEQFF. The CDR3 coding sequence is TGTGCCTGCAGCCAATCTTACGAGCAGTTCTTC.

This clonotype was seen many times. V is TRBV12-3 or TRBV12-4 and J is TRBJ2-3; the D gene could be TRBD1 or TRBD2 (5 bases each). V shed 8 bases and J shed 2 bases, with 14 bases lying between them. This CDR3 region has 14 residues. In nucleotides, the CDR3 is TGTGCCAGCGGGGGATCCGCCACCACAGATACGCAGTATTTT. Its protein is CASGGSATTDTQYF.

The CDR3 sequence is CASSGHRGRGSNQPQHF. The CDR3 DNA sequence: TGTGCCAGCAGTGGTCACAGGGGGCGAGGGAGCAATCAGCCCCAGCATTTT. The chain carries TRBV28 and TRBJ1-5; 9 nucleotides line up with TRBD1. The germline V gene has CDR1 MDHEN and CDR2 SYDVKM. V gave up 5 bases and J gave up 1 base; unmatched junction bases: 9. This CDR3 spans 17 amino acids.

This clonotype was recorded at least ten times. The J gene is TRBJ1-2, the V gene TRBV27, with no clear D. With 8 bases removed from V and 6 bases from J, the gap between germline ends came to 19 bases. CDR1 is MNHEY, CDR2 SMNVEV, per germline (reference sequence). The CDR3 extends over 14 amino acids. The CDR3 sequence: CASGRPPATHGYTF. For the CDR3, the DNA is TGTGCCAGCGGAAGACCCCCCGCTACCCATGGCTACACCTTC.